This T cell receptor (beta chain) was retrieved from a study of graft-versus-host responses after intestinal transplantation. Study as a whole: Each recipient received anti-thymocyte globulin induction, then tacrolimus and steroids for around 3 years.

The CDR3 loop spans 14 amino acids. CDR1 is SQVTM, CDR2 ANQGSEA, per germline. The data were produced by immunoSEQ multiplex PCR, yet TCRdb's version contains in-frame clones alone and is incomplete. The sample records under 130,000 clones, approximately 93% being singletons. In the case of this clone: Its antigen is not identified. Mismatch with germline at one junction end may stem from a read error.

Here the sequenced sample was unstimulated CD8+ T cells sorted from spleen or lymph node cells, taken before intestinal transplant. The clonotype was recovered from a human donor who received an intestinal transplant. This sequence joins TRBV29-1 and TRBJ1-1; 7 positions agree with TRBD1. CDR3 residues: CSVKTGAGNAEAFF. CDR3 bases: TGCAGCGTTAAAACAGGGGCAGGGAACGCTGAAGCTTTCTTT.